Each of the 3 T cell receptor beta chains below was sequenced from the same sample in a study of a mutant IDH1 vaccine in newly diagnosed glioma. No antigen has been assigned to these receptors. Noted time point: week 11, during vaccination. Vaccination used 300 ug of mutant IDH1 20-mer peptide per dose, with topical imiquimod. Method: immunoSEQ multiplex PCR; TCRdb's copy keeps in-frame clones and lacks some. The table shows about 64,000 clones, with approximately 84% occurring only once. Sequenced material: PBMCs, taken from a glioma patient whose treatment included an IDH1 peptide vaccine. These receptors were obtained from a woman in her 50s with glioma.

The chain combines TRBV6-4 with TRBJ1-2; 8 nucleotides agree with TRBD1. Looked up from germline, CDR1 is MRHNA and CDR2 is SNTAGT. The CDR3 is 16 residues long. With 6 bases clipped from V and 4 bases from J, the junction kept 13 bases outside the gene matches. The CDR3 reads CASRLDRGGPLYGYTF. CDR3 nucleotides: TGTGCCAGCAGACTCGACAGGGGAGGCCCTCTCTATGGCTACACCTTC.

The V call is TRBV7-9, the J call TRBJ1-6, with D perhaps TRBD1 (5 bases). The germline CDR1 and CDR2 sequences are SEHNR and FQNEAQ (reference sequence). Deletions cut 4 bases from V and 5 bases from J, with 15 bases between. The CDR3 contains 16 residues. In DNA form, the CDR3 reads TGTGCCAGCAGCTCCCGGGGGAGGGGCCATAATTCACCCCTCCACTTT. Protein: CASSSRGRGHNSPLHF.

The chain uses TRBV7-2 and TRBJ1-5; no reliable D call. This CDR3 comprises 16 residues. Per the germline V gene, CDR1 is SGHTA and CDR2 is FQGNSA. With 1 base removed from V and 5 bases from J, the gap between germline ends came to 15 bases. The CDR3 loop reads CASSLEGAAVHQPQHF. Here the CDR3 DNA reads TGTGCCAGCAGCTTAGAAGGCGCGGCAGTCCATCAGCCCCAGCATTTT. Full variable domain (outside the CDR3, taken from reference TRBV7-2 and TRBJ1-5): GAGVSQSPSNKVTEKGKDVELRCDPISGHTALYWYRQSLGQGLEFLIYFQGNSAPDKSGLPSDRFSAERTGGSVSTLTIQRTQQEDSAVYLCASSLEGAAVHQPQHFGDGTRLSIL.